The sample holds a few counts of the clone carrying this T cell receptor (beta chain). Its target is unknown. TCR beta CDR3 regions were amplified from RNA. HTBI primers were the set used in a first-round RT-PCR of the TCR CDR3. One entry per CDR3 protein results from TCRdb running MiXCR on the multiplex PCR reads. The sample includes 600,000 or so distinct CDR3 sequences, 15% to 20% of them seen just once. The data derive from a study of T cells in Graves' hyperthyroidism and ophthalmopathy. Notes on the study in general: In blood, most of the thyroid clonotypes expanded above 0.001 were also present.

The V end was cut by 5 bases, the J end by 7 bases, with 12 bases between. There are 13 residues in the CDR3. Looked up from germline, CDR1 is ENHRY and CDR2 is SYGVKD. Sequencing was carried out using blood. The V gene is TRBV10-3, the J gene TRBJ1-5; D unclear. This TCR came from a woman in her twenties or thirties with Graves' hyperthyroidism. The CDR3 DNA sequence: TGTGCCATCAGTACGGTATTAGGGCAGCCCCAGCATTTT. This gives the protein CAISTVLGQPQHF.